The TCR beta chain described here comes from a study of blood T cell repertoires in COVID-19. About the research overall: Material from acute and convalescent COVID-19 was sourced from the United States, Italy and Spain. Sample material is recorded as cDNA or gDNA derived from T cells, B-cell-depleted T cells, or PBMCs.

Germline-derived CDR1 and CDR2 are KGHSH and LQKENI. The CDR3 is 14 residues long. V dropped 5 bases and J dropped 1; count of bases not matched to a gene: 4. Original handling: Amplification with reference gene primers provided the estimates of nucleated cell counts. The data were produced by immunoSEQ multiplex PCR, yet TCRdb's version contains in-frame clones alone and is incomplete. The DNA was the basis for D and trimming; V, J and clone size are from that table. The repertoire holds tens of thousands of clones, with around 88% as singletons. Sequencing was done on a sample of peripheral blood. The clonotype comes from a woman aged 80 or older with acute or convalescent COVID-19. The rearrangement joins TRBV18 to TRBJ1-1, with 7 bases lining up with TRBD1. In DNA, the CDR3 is TGTGCCAGCTCAGCTTGGACAGGGAACACTGAAGCTTTCTTT. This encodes CASSAWTGNTEAFF.